Following are 12 T cell receptor beta chains from one sample sequenced in a study of blood T cell repertoires in COVID-19. TCRdb's table, derived via immunoSEQ multiplex PCR, lists solely in-frame clones and lacks some. The data contain more than 150,000 clones, roughly 83% of them singletons. The sample taken for sequencing was peripheral blood. Receptors originate from a woman in her sixties with acute or convalescent COVID-19.

In this sample, this clone turned up a few times. V is TRBV5-6 and J is TRBJ2-2, with 8 positions matching TRBD2. Looked up from germline, CDR1 is SGHDT and CDR2 is YYEEEE. This CDR3 has 14 amino acids. J gave up 7 bases and V 4 bases, and 6 bases lay outside the gene matches. The CDR3 loop is CASSRGLVNGELFF. CDR3 DNA: TGTGCCAGCAGCAGGGGACTAGTTAACGGGGAGCTGTTTTTT.

V is TRBV7-3 and J is TRBJ2-2; maybe TRBD2 (6 bases). Deletions cut 5 bases from V and 1 base from J, with 14 bases between. The CDR3 has 16 residues. CDR1 and CDR2 from the germline V gene are SGHTA and FQGTGA. CDR3 sequence: CASSLLDYRNTGELFF. The CDR3 DNA sequence: TGTGCCAGCAGCCTTTTGGACTACCGGAACACCGGGGAGCTGTTTTTT. Variable domain in full (rest from reference TRBV7-3 and TRBJ2-2): GAGVSQTPSNKVTEKGKYVELRCDPISGHTALYWYRQSLGQGPEFLIYFQGTGAADDSGLPNDRFFAVRPEGSVSTLKIQRTERGDSAVYLCASSLLDYRNTGELFFGEGSRLTVL.

The V gene is TRBV10-3, the J gene TRBJ2-3, with 9 bases matching TRBD1. With V trimmed by 3 bases and J by 4 bases, 8 bases remained unmatched. Germline CDR1 reads ENHRY; CDR2 reads SYGVKD. The CDR3 loop spans 16 amino acids. CDR3 DNA sequence: TGTGCCATCAGTGATTCCGGGACAGGGTTCGCAGATACGCAGTATTTT. Translating gives CAISDSGTGFADTQYF.

The rearrangement uses TRBV6-5 and TRBJ2-7, with 10 nucleotides matching TRBD1. The CDR3 contains 15 residues. V lost 6 bases to trimming and J lost 3 bases; unmatched junction nucleotides: 8. Germline V gene sequence: CDR1 MNHEY, CDR2 SVGAGI. The CDR3 DNA sequence: TGTGCCAGCAGGGACCGGGACAGGGGTAACTACGAGCAGTACTTC. Protein: CASRDRDRGNYEQYF.

This rearrangement joins TRBV2 to TRBJ2-5; the D gene is possibly TRBD2 (6 bases). The CDR3 length is 13 residues. CDR1 is SNHLY and CDR2 is FYNNEI in the germline V gene. V was clipped by 5 bases and J by 4 bases, with 11 bases between them. DNA of the CDR3: TGTGCCAGCAGTCGGGACTTTGGAGAGACCCAGTACTTC. Protein product: CASSRDFGETQYF.

The chain joins TRBV25-1 to TRBJ1-2; perhaps TRBD1 as D (5 bases). The CDR3 covers 14 residues. Germline V CDR1 and CDR2: MGHDK, SYGVNS. V lost 4 bases, J lost 3 bases, and 12 bases lay in between. DNA for the CDR3: TGTGCCAGCAGTGCCTCAGGGTCCCACTATGGCTACACCTTC. This gives the protein CASSASGSHYGYTF.

The chain combines TRBV27 with TRBJ2-2; a possible D gene is TRBD1 (6 bases). The CDR3 runs 18 residues. Trimming left V 4 bases short and J 6 bases short, with 24 bases between. Per germline, CDR1 MNHEY and CDR2 SMNVEV (reference sequence). The CDR3 DNA is TGTGCCAGCAGTTACACAGGGTTGGGGAGTCCCGGGCCCGGGGAGCTGTTTTTT. Translated, it gives CASSYTGLGSPGPGELFF.

The genes are TRBV4-3 and TRBJ2-1, with D tentatively TRBD2 (7 bases). This CDR3 is built from 18 residues. The germline gives CDR1 LGHNA, CDR2 YSLEER. The ends were cut back, 0 bases at V and 0 bases at J, with 15 bases in the middle. CDR3 nucleotides: TGCGCCAGCAGCCAAGATTTAAGGGGGGGAAGCTCCTACAATGAGCAGTTCTTC. Amino acid sequence: CASSQDLRGGSSYNEQFF.

The chain couples TRBV5-1 to TRBJ2-7; 11 bases map to TRBD1. After removal of 0 bases from V and 7 bases from J, the junction contained 6 bases not matched to a gene. The CDR3 is made up of 15 amino acids. Germline lookup yields CDR1 SGHRS and CDR2 YFSETQ. CDR3 region: CASSLEGQGASEQYF. The DNA for the CDR3 is TGCGCCAGCAGCTTGGAAGGACAGGGGGCTAGTGAGCAGTACTTC.

The rearrangement uses TRBV29-1 and TRBJ1-1; D not certain. The CDR3 is 12 residues long. Germline assignment: CDR1 SQVTM and CDR2 ANQGSEA. With 5 bases removed from V and 4 bases from J, the gap between germline ends came to 11 bases. The CDR3, as DNA: TGCAGCGTTTTCCGCGGGCGCACTGAAGCTTTCTTT. This translates into CSVFRGRTEAFF.

The genes are TRBV30 and TRBJ2-2; D may be TRBD2 (6 bases). Germline V gene sequence: CDR1 GTSNPN, CDR2 SVGIG (reference sequence). This CDR3 is 15 amino acids long. The ends were cut back, 3 bases at V and 0 bases at J, with 11 bases in the middle. CDR3 sequence (DNA): TGTGCCTGGAGAGGGACGGGGGCGAACACCGGGGAGCTGTTTTTT. Encoded protein: CAWRGTGANTGELFF.

The CDR3: CASSLRGGQSRNSPLHF. As DNA, the CDR3 is TGTGCCAGCAGCTTGCGGGGGGGACAGAGCCGGAATTCACCCCTCCACTTT. The chain carries TRBV5-4 and TRBJ1-6; 7 bases fit TRBD1. CDR1 SGHNT and CDR2 YYREEE come from the germline V gene (reference sequence). This CDR3 is built from 17 residues. V shed 1 base, J shed 7 bases, and the junction held 11 bases outside the gene matches.